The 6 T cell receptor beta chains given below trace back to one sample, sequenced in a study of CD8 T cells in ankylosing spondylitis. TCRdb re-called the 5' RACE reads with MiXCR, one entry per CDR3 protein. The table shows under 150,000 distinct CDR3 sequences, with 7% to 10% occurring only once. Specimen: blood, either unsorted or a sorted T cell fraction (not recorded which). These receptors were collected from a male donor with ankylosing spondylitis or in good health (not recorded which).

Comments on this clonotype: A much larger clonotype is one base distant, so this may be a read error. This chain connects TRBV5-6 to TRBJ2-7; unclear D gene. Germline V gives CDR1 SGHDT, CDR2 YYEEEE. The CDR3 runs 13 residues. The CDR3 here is CASSLLDSYEQCF. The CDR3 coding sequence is TGTGCCAGCAGCTTGCTCGACTCCTACGAGCAGTGCTTC.

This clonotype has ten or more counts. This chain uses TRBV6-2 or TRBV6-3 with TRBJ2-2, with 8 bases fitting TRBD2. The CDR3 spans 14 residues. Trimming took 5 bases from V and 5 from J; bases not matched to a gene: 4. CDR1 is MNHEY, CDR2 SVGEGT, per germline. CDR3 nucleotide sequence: TGTGCCAGCAGTCGCGGGGGGCGAACCGGGGAGCTGTTTTTT. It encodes CASSRGGRTGELFF.

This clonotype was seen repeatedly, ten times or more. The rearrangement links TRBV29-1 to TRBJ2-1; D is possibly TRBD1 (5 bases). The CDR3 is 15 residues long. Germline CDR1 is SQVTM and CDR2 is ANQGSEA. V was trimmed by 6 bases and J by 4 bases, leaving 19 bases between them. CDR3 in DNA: TGCAGCGTCGAAATCCAGGGTCCCGGATACAATGAGCAGTTCTTC. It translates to CSVEIQGPGYNEQFF.

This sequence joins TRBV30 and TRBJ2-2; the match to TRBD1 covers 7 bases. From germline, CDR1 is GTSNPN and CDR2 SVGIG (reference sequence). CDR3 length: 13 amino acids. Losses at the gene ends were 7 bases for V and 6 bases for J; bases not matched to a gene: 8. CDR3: CAYEGGFPGELFF. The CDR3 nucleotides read TGTGCCTATGAAGGGGGCTTCCCCGGGGAGCTGTTTTTT.

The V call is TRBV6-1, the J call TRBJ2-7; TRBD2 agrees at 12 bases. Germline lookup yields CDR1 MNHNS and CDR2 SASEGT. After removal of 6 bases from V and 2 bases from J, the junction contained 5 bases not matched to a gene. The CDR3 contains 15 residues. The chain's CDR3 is CASSEPSGRAYEQYF. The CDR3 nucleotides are TGTGCCAGCAGCGAACCTAGCGGGAGGGCCTACGAGCAGTACTTC.

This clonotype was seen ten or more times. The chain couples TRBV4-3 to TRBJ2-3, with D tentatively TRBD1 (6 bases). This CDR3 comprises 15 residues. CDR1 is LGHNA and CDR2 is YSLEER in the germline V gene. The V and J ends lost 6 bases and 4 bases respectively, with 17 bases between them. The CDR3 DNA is TGCGCCAGCAGGGGGCTCGGGACAAGCGCAGATACGCAGTATTTT. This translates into CASRGLGTSADTQYF.